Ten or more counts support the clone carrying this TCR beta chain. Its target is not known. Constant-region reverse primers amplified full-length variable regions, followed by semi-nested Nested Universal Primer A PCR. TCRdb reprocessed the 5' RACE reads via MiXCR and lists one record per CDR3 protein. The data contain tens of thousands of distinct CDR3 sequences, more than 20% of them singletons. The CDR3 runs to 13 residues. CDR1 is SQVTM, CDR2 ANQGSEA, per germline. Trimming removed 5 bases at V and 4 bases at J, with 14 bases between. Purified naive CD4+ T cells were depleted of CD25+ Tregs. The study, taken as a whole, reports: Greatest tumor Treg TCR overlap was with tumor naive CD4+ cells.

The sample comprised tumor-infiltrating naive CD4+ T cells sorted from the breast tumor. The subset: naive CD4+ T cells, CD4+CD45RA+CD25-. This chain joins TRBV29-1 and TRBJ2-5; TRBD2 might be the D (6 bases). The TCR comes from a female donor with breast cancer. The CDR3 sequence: CSVFTGVPETQYF. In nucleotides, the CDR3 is TGCAGCGTTTTTACGGGAGTGCCAGAGACCCAGTACTTC.